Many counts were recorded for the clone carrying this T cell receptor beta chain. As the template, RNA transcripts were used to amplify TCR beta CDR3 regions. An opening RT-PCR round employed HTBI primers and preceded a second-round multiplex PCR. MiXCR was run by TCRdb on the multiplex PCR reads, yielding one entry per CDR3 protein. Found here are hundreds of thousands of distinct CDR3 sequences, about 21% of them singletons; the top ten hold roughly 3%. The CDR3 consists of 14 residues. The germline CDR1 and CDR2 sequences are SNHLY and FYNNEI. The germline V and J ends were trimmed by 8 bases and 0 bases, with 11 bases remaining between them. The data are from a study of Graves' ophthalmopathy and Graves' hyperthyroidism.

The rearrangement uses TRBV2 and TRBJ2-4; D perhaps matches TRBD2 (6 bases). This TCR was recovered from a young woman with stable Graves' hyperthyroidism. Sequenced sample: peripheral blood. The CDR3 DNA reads TGTGCCAGCGCTCTAGCGACAGCCAAAAACATTCAGTACTTC. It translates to CASALATAKNIQYF.